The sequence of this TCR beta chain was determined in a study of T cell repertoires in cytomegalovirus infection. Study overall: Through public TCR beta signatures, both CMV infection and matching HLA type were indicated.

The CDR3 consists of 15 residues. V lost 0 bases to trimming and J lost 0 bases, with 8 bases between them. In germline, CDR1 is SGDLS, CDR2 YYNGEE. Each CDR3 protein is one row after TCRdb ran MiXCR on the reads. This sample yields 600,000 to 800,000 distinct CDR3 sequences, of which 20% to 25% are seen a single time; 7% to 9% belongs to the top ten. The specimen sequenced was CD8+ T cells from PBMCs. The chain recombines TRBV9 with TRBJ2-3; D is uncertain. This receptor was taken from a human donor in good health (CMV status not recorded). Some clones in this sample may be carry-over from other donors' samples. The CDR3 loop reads CASSVEGASTDTQYF. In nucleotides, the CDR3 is TGTGCCAGCAGCGTAGAAGGAGCTAGCACAGATACGCAGTATTTT.